This T cell receptor (beta chain) was identified in a study of persistence of HIV-infected CD4 T cells. Study overall: Isolated cells were CMV- and HIV-1 Gag-responding CD4+ T cells. Median time on suppressive ART was about eight years.

This was the immunoSEQ version 4 assay in survey mode. The method was immunoSEQ multiplex PCR; TCRdb's version includes in-frame clones alone and lacks a portion of them. Of about 40,000 clones in the sample, approximately 78% are singletons; the top ten hold 11% to 15%. Overall study results and limits: Degenerate expanded CDR3beta sequences were enriched among CMV- and Gag-responding cells.

Notes on this clone: Its cognate antigen is unknown.

The CDR3 has 14 residues. V lost 5 bases to trimming and J lost 3 bases; unmatched junction nucleotides: 4. Germline loops: CDR1 MNHEY, CDR2 SVGAGI. Cells were stimulated with overlapping HIV-1 Gag 15-mer peptides. CD40L/CD69 double-negative CD45RO-high memory CD4+ T cells were collected. Undetectable plasma HIV-1 RNA below 50 copies/mL lasted at least 4 years. This chain joins TRBV6-5 and TRBJ1-2; 9 nucleotides match TRBD1. The input for sequencing was CD4+ T cells sorted from PBMCs after approximately 19-hour stimulation, taken from a patient who received antiretroviral therapy. The TCR was taken from an adult man with HIV who was CMV-seropositive. CDR3 in amino acids: CASSKGQGHYGYTF. The CDR3 DNA follows: TGTGCCAGCAGTAAGGGACAGGGCCACTATGGCTACACCTTC.